This TCR beta chain was recorded in a study of OX40 agonist ivuxolimab in advanced cancers. Study background: In this cohort, patients received ivuxolimab, an agonistic anti-OX40 (CD134) antibody. Patient treatment consisted of intravenous ivuxolimab administration every 2 weeks at 0.01 to 10 mg/kg. Averaging 60 years in age, with a range of about 20 to 90, the cohort was more than 75% male.

V was trimmed by 0 bases and J by 0 bases, leaving 6 bases between them. Germline CDR1 SQVTM, CDR2 ANQGSEA. The CDR3 spans 14 residues. The protocol was immunoSEQ multiplex PCR, while the TCRdb copy is restricted to in-frame clones and leaves out a portion. Seen here are around 62,000 clones, 84% observed once, and the top ten hold 2.4%. This clone has more than one count but fewer than ten. The specimen was CD4+ or CD8+ T cells sorted from blood, collected in a trial of the OX40 agonist ivuxolimab. This clonotype was obtained from an adult with an advanced solid tumor such as melanoma, head and neck, liver or kidney cancer. This chain links TRBV29-1 with TRBJ1-3; D is ambiguous. This CDR3 is CSVEEGGSGNTIYF. For the CDR3, the DNA is TGCAGCGTTGAAGAAGGCGGCTCTGGAAACACCATATATTTT.